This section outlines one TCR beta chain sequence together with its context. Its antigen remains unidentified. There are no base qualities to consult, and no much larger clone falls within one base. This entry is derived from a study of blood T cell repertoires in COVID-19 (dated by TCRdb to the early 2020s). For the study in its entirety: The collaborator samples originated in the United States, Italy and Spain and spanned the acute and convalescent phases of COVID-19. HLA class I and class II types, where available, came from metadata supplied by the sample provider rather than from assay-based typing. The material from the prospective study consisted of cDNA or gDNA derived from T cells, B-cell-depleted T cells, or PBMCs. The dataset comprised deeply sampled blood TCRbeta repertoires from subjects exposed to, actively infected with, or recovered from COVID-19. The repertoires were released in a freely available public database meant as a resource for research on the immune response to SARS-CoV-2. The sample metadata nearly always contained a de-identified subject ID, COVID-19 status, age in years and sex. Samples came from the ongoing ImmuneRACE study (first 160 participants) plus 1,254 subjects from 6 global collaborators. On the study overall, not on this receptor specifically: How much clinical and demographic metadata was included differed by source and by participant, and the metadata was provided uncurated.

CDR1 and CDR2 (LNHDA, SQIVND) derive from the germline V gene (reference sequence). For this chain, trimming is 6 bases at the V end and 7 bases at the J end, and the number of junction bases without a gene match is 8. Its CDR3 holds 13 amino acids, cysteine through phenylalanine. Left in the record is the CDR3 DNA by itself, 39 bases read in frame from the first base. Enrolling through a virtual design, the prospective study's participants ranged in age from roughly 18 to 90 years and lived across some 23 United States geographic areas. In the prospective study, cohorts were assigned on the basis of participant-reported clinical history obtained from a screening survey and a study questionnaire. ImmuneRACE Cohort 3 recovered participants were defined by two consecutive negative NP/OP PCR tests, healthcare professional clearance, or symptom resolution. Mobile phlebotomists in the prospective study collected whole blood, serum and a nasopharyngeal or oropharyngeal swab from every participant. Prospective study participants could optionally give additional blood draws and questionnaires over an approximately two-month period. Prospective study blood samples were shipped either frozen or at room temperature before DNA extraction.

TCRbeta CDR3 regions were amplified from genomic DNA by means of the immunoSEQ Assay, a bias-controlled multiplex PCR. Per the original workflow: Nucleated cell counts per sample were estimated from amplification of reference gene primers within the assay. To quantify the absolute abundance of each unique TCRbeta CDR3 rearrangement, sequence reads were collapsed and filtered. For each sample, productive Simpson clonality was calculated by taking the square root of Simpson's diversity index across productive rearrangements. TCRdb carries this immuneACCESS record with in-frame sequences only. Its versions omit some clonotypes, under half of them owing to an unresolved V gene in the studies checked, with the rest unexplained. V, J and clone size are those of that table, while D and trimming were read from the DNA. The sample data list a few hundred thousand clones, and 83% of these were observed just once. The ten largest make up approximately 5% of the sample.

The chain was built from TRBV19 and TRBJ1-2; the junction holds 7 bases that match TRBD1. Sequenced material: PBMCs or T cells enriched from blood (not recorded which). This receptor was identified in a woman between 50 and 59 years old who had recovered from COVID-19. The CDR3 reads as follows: CASRRQGLGGYTF. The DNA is TGTGCCAGTAGGCGACAGGGTCTGGGTGGCTACACCTTC.